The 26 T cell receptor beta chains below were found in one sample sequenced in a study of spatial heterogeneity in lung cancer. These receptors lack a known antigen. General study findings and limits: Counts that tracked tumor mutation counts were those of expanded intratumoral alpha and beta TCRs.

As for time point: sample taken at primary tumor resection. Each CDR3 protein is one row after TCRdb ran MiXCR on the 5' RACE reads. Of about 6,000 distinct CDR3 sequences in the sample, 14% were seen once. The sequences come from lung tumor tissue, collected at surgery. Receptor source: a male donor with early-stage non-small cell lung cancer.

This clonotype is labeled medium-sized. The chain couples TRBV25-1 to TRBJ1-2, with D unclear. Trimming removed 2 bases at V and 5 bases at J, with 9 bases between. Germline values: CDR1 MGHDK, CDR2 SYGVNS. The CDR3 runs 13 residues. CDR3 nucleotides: TGTGCCAGCAGTGAAGGGAAACAATATGGCTACACCTTC. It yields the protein CASSEGKQYGYTF.

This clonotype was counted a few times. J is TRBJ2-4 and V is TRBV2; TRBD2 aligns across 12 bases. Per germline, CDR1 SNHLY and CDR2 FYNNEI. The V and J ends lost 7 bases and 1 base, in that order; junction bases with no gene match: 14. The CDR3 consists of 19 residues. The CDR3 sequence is CASKERTSGTPGAKNIQYF. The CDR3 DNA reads TGTGCCAGCAAAGAAAGGACTAGCGGGACCCCAGGGGCCAAAAACATTCAGTACTTC.

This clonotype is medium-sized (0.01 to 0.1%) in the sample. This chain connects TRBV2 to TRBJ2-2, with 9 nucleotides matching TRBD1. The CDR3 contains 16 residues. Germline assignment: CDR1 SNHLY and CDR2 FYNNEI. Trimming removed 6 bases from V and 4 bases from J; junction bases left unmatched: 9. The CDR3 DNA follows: TGTGCCAGCAGACCCGGGGGACAGGGATTCACCGGGGAGCTGTTTTTT. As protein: CASRPGGQGFTGELFF.

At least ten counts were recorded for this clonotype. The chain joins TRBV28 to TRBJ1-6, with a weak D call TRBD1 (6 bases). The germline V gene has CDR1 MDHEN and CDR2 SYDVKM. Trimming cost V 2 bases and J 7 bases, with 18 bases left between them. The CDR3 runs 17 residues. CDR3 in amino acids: CASSLVLSAGANSPLHF. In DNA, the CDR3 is TGTGCCAGCAGTTTAGTCCTATCGGCAGGGGCGAATTCACCCCTCCACTTT.

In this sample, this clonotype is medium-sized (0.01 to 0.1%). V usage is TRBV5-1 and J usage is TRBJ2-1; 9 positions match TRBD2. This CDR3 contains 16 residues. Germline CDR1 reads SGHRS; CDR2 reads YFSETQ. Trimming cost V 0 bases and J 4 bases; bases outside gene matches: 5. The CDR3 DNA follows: TGCGCCAGCAGCTTGGACTCTAGCGGGACTTACAATGAGCAGTTCTTC. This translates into CASSLDSSGTYNEQFF.

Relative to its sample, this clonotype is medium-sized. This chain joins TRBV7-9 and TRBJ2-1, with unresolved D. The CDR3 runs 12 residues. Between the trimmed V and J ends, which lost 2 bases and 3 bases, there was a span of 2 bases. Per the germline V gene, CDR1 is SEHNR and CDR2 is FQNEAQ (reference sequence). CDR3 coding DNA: TGTGCCAGCAGCTTAAGCTACAATGAGCAGTTCTTC. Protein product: CASSLSYNEQFF.

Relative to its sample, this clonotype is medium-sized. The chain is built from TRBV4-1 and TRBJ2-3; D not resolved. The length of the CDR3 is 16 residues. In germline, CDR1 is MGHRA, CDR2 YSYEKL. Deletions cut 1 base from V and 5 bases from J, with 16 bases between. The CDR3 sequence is CASSQVEAKKGDTQYF. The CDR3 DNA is TGCGCCAGCAGCCAAGTAGAAGCCAAAAAGGGAGATACGCAGTATTTT.

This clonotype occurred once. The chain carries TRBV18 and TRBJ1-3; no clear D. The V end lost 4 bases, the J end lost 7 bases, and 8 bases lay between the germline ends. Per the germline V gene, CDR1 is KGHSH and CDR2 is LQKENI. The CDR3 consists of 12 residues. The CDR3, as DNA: TGTGCCAGCTCACTCGACGAGAACACCATATATTTT. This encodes CASSLDENTIYF. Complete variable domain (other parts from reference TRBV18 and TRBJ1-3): NAGVMQNPRHLVRRRGQEARLRCSPMKGHSHVYWYRQLPEEGLKFMVYLQKENIIDESGMPKERFSAEFPKEGPSILRIQQVVRGDSAAYFCASSLDENTIYFGEGSWLTVV.

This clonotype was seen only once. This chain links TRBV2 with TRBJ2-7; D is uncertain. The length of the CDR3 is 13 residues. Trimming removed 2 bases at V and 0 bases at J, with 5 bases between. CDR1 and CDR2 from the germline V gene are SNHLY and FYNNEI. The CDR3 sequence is CASSEKSSYEQYF. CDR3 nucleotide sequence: TGTGCCAGCAGTGAAAAGAGCTCCTACGAGCAGTACTTC.

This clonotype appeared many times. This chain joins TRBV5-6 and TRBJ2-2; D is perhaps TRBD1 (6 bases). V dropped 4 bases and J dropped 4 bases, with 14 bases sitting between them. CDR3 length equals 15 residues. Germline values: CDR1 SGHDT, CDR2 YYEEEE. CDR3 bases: TGTGCCAGCAGCACCCCGGGACACATCACCGGGGAGCTGTTTTTT. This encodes CASSTPGHITGELFF.

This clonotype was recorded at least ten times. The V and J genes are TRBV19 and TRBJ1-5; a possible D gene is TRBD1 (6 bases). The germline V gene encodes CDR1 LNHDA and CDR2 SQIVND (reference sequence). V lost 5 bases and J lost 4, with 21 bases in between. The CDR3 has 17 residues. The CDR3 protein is CASSGGFFGVVNQPQHF. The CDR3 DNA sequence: TGTGCCAGTAGTGGGGGCTTTTTCGGGGTAGTAAATCAGCCCCAGCATTTT.

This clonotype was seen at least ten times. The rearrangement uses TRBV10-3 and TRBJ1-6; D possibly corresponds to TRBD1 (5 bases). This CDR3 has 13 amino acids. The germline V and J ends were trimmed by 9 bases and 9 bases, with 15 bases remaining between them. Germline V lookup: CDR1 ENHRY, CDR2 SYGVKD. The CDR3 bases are TGTGCCATGGGGCCGGAGGGTGGTTCACCCCTCCACTTT. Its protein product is CAMGPEGGSPLHF.

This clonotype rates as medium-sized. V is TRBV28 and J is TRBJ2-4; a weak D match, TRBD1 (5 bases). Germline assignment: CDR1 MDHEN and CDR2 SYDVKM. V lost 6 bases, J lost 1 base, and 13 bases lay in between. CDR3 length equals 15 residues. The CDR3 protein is CASSRQPLAKNIQYF. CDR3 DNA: TGTGCCAGCAGCAGACAGCCCCTCGCCAAAAACATTCAGTACTTC.

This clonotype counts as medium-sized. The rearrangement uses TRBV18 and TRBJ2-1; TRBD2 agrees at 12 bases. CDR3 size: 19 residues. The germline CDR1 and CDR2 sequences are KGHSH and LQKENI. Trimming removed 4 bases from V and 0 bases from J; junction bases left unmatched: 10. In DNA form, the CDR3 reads TGTGCCAGCTCACTTCGACTAGCGGGAGTAAATAGCTCCTACAATGAGCAGTTCTTC. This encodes CASSLRLAGVNSSYNEQFF. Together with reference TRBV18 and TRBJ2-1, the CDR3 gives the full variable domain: NAGVMQNPRHLVRRRGQEARLRCSPMKGHSHVYWYRQLPEEGLKFMVYLQKENIIDESGMPKERFSAEFPKEGPSILRIQQVVRGDSAAYFCASSLRLAGVNSSYNEQFFGPGTRLTVL.

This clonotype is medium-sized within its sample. The CDR3 bases are TGTGCCAGCAGCTCAGGGGGCCCCACGGGACAGGGGGCGCGAGGCTACACCTTC. Its protein product is CASSSGGPTGQGARGYTF. The J gene is TRBJ1-2, the V gene TRBV7-2; 12 bases agree with TRBD1. CDR3 length: 18 amino acids. V gave up 4 bases and J gave up 8 bases; unmatched junction bases: 17. The germline V gene encodes CDR1 SGHTA and CDR2 FQGNSA.

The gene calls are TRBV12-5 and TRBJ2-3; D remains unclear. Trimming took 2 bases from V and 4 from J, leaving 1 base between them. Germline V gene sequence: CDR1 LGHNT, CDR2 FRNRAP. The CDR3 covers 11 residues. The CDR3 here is CASGLSDTQYF. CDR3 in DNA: TGTGCTAGTGGTTTGTCAGATACGCAGTATTTT.

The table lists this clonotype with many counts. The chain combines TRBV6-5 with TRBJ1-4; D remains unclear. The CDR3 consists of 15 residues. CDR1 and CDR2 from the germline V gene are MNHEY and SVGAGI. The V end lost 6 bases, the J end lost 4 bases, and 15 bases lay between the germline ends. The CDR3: CASRETGAYNEKLFF. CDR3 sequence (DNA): TGTGCCAGCAGAGAAACGGGAGCCTATAATGAAAAACTGTTTTTT.

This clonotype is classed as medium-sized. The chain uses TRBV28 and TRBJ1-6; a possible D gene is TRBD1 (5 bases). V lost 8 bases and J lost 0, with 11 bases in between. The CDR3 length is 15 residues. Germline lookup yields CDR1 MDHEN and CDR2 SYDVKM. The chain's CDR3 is CASLWGSSYNSPLHF. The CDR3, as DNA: TGTGCCAGCCTGTGGGGGAGCTCCTATAATTCACCCCTCCACTTT.

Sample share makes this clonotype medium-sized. DNA of the CDR3: TGTGCCAGCAGTGAAGCCGCTCCGGGGCGCGGAGATACGCAGTATTTT. It specifies CASSEAAPGRGDTQYF. The V gene is TRBV6-1, the J gene TRBJ2-3; the D gene could be TRBD1 or TRBD2 (5 bases each). The V gene's germline CDR1 is MNHNS and CDR2 SASEGT. The CDR3 loop spans 16 amino acids. Between the trimmed V and J ends, which lost 0 bases and 5 bases, there was a span of 15 bases.

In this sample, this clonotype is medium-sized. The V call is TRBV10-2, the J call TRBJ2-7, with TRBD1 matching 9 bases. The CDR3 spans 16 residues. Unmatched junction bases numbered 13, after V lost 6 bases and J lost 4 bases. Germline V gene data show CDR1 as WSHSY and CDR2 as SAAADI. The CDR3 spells CASRDPPGQGSYEQYF. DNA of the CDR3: TGCGCCAGCAGAGATCCACCGGGACAGGGAAGTTACGAGCAGTACTTC.

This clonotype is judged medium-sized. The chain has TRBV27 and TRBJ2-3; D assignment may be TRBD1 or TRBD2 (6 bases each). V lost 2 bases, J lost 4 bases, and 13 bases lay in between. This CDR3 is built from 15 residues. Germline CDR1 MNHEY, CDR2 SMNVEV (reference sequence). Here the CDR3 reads CASSLQQRGADTQYF. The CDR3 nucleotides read TGTGCCAGCAGTTTACAACAGAGGGGGGCAGATACGCAGTATTTT.

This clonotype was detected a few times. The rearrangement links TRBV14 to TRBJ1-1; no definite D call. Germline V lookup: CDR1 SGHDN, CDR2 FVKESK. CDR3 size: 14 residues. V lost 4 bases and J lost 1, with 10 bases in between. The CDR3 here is CASSPRHPNTEAFF. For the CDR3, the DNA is TGTGCCAGCAGCCCCCGACACCCGAACACTGAAGCTTTCTTT.

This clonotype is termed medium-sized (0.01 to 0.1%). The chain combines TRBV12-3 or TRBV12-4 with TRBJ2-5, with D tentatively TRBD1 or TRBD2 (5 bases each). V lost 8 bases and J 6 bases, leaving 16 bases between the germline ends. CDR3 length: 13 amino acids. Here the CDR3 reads CASRGPAEQTQYF. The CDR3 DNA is TGTGCCAGCCGGGGACCGGCAGAGCAGACCCAGTACTTC.

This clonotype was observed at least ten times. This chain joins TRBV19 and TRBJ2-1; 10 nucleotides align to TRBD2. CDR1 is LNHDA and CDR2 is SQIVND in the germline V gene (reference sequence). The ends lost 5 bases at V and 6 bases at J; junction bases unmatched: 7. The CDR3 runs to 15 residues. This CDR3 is CASSPGLAVLNEQFF. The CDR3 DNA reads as TGTGCCAGTAGTCCCGGACTAGCGGTACTCAATGAGCAGTTCTTC.

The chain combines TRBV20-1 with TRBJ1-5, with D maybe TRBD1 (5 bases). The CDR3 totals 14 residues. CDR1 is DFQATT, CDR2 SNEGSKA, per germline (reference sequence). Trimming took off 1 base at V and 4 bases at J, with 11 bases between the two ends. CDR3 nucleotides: TGCAGTGCTAGAGGGTTCAGGGAAAATCAGCCCCAGCATTTT. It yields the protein CSARGFRENQPQHF.

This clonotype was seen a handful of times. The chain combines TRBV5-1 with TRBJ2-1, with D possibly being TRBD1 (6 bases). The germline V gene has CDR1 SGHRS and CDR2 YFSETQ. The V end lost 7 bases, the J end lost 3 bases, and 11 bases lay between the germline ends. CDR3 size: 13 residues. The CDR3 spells CASQGQSYNEQFF. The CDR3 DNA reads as TGCGCCAGCCAAGGACAGAGCTACAATGAGCAGTTCTTC.